Listed here is a single T cell receptor beta chain. There is no known antigen for this receptor. No much larger clone exists at a distance of one base, and base qualities are not known. In the prospective study, participants were 18 to 89 years old, resided in under 30 geographic areas of the United States, and were enrolled through a virtual design. In the prospective study, participants were assigned to cohorts based on the clinical history participants reported in a screening survey and a study questionnaire. Mobile phlebotomists in the prospective study collected whole blood, serum and a nasopharyngeal or oropharyngeal swab from every participant. Participants in the prospective study had the option to provide additional blood draws and questionnaires over a roughly 2-month period. Before DNA extraction, blood samples from the prospective study were shipped at room temperature or frozen. The immunoSEQ Assay, a bias-controlled multiplex PCR, was used to amplify TCRbeta CDR3 regions from genomic DNA. As for the original processing: The number of nucleated cells in each sample was estimated by amplification of reference gene primers within the assay. Sequence reads were collapsed and filtered to measure the absolute abundance of every unique TCRbeta CDR3 rearrangement. Productive Simpson clonality was computed per sample as the square root of Simpson's diversity index over productive rearrangements. TCRdb re-hosts the immuneACCESS table, in-frame sequences only. Its copies lack some clones; in the studies checked, an unresolved V gene accounts for under half of them, and the cause for the rest is not known. V, J and clone size reflect that table, while D and trimming were determined from the DNA. This sample is represented by 200,000 or so clones; 86% of them were singletons. The ten largest account for 3.5% to 4.5% of the sample.

The data belong to a study of blood T cell repertoires in COVID-19 (dated by TCRdb to about 2020). For the study in its entirety: Samples from collaborators originated in the United States, Italy and Spain and spanned both the acute and convalescent phases of COVID-19. The samples were drawn from two sources: the first 160 participants of the ongoing ImmuneRACE study, and 1,254 subjects contributed by 6 global collaborators. The sample metadata nearly always contained a de-identified subject ID, COVID-19 status, age in years and sex. Deeply sampled blood TCRbeta repertoires from subjects exposed to, actively infected with, or recovered from COVID-19 were included in the dataset. A freely available public database, intended as a resource for researchers studying the immune response to SARS-CoV-2, is where the repertoires were released. The material from the prospective study consisted of cDNA or gDNA derived from T cells, B-cell-depleted T cells, or PBMCs. HLA class I and class II types, where available, came from metadata supplied by the sample provider rather than from assay-based typing.

Study-wide conclusions, independent of this receptor: How much clinical and demographic metadata was included differed by source and by participant, and the metadata was provided uncurated.

The CDR3, from cysteine to phenylalanine, totals 15 residues. Only CDR3 DNA is held: 45 bases, read in frame from base 1. According to the germline V gene, CDR1 reads SGHDT and CDR2 reads YYEEEE. The trim is 6 bases for V and 6 bases for J, with a gap of 18 bases between the germline ends. The chain was built from TRBV5-6 and TRBJ2-2; TRBD2 is a weak D gene call, 7 bases matching. The sequenced sample was PBMCs or T cells enriched from blood (not recorded which). The clonotype originates from a woman in her 40s with acute COVID-19. The CDR3 amino acid sequence is: CASTRQGRVSGELFF. At the DNA level, the sequence is TGTGCCAGCACCCGGCAGGGGAGGGTGTCCGGGGAGCTGTTTTTT.